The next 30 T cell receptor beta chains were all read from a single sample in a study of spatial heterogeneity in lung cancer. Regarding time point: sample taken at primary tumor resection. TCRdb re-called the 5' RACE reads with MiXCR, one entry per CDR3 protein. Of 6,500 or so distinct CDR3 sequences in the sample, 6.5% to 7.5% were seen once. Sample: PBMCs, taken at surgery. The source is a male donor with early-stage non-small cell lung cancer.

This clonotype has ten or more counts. CDR3 sequence (DNA): TGTGCCAGCAGTTTGACTAGCGGACCCTACGAGCAGTACTTC. It encodes CASSLTSGPYEQYF. The V gene is TRBV12-3 or TRBV12-4, the J gene TRBJ2-7, with TRBD2 matching 9 bases. This CDR3 contains 14 residues. With 3 bases clipped from V and 2 bases from J, the junction kept 2 bases outside the gene matches.

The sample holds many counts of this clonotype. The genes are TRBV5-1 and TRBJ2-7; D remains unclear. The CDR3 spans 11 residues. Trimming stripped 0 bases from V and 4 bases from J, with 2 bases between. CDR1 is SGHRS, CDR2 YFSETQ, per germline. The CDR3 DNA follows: TGCGCCAGCAGCTTGGGATACGAGCAGTACTTC. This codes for CASSLGYEQYF.

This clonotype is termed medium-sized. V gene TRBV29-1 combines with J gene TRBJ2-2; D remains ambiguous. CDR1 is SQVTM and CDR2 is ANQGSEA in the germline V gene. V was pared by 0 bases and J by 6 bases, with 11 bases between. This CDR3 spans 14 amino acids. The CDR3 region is CSVEDPRRPGELFF. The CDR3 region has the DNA TGCAGCGTTGAAGATCCCCGGAGACCCGGGGAGCTGTTTTTT.

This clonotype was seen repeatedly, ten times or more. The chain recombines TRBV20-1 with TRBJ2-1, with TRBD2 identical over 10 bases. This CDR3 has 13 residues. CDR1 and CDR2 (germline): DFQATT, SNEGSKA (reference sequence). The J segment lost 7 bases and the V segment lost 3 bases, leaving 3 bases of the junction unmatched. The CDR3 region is CSASTSGVNEQFF. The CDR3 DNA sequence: TGCAGTGCTAGTACTAGCGGGGTGAATGAGCAGTTCTTC.

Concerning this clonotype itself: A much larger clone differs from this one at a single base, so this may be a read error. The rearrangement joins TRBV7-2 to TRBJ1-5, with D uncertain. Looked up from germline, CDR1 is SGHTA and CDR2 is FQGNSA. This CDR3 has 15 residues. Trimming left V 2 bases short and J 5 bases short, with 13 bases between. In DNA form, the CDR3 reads TGTGCCAGCAGCTTACCGGGAGGAGGGTATCAGCCCCAGCATTTT. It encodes CASSLPGGGYQPQHF.

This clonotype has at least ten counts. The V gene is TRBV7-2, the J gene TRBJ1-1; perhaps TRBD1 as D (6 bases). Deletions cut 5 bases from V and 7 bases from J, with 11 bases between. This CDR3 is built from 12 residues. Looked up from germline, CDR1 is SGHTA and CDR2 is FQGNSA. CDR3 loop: CASSGGGGEAFF. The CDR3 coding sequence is TGTGCCAGCAGCGGGGGCGGGGGTGAAGCTTTCTTT.

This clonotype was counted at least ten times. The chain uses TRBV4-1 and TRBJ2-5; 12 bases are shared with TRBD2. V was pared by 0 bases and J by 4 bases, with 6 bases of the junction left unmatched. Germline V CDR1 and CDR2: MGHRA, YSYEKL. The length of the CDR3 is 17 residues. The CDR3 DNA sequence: TGCGCCAGCAGCCAAGATGTGGCTAGCGGGGGGGGAGAGACCCAGTACTTC. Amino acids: CASSQDVASGGGETQYF.

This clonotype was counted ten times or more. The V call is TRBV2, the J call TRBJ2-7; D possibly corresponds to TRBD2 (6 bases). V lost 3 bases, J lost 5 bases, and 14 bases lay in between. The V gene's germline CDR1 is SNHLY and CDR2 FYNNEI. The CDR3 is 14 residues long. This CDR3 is CASSDRRGTDEQYF. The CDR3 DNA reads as TGTGCCAGCAGTGATAGGAGGGGCACGGACGAGCAGTACTTC.

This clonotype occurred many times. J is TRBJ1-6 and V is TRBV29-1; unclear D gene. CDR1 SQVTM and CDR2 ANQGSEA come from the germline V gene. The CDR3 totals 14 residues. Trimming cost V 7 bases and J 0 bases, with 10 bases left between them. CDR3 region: CSARTDSYNSPLHF. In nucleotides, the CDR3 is TGCAGCGCCCGGACCGACTCCTATAATTCACCCCTCCACTTT.

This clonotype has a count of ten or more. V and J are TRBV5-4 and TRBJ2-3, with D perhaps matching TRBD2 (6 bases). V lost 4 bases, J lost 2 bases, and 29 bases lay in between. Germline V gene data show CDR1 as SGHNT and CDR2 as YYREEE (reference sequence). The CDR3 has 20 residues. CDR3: CASSLLGTQAGLPHTDTQYF. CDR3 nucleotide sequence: TGTGCCAGCAGCCTCCTAGGGACTCAGGCCGGCCTCCCCCACACAGATACGCAGTATTTT.

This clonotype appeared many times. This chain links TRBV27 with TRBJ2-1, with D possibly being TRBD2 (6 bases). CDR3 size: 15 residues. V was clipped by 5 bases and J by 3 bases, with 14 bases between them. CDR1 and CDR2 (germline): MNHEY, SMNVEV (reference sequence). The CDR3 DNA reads TGTGCCAGCAGTACCCACGATAGCGGCTACAATGAGCAGTTCTTC. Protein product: CASSTHDSGYNEQFF.

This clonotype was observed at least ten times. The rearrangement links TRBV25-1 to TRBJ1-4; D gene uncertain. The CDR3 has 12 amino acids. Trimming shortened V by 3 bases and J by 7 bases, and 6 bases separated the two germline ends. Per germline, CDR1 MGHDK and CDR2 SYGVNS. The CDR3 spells CASSDTSEKLFF. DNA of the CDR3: TGTGCCAGCAGTGATACAAGTGAAAAACTGTTTTTT.

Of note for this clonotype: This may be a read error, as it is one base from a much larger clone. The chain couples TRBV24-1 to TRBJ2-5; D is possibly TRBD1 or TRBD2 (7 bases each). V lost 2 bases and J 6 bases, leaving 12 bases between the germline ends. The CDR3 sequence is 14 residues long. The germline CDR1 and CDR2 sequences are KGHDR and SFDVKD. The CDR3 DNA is TGTGCCACCAGTGATTGGGAGGGGGCGAAGACCCAGTACTTC. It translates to CATSDWEGAKTQYF.

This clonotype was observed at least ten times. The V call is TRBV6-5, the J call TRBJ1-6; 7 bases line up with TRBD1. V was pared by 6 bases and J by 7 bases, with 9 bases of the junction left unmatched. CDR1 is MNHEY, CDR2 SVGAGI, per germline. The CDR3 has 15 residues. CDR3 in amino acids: CASRSRDRGNSPLHF. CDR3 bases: TGTGCCAGCAGAAGCCGGGACAGAGGAAATTCACCCCTCCACTTT.

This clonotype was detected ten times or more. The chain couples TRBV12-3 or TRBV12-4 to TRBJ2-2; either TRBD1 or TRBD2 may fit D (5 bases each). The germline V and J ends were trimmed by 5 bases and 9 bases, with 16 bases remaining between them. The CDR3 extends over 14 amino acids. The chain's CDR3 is CASSMDLGERELFF. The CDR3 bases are TGTGCCAGCAGTATGGACTTGGGGGAACGGGAGCTGTTTTTT.

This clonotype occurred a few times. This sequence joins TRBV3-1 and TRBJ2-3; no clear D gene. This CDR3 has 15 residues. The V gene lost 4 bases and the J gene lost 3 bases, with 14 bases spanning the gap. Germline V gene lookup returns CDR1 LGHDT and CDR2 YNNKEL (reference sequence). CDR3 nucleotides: TGTGCCAGCAGCCCCCCGTCAAGTATGACAGATACGCAGTATTTT. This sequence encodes CASSPPSSMTDTQYF.

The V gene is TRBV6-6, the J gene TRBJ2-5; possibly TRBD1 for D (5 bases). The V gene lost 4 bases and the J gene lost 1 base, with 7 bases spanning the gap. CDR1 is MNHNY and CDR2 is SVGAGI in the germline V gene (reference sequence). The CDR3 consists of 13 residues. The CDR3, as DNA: TGTGCCAGCAGTTGGGGCCTCCAAGAGACCCAGTACTTC. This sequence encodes CASSWGLQETQYF.

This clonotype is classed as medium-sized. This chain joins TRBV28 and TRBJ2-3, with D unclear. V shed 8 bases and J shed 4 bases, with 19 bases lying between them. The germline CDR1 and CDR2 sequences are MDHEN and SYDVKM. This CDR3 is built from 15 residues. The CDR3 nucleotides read TGTGCCAGCCGCGTAGGAGTAGGTCTGGCAGATACGCAGTATTTT. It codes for CASRVGVGLADTQYF.

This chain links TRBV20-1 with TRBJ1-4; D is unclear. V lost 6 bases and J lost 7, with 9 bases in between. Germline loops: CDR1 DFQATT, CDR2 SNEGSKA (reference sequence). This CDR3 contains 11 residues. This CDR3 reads CSAPSGEKLFF. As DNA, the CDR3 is TGCAGTGCCCCAAGTGGTGAAAAACTGTTTTTT.

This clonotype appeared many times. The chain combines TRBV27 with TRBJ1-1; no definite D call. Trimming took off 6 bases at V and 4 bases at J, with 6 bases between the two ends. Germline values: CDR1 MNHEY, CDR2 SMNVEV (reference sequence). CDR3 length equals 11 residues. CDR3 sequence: CASRFATEAFF. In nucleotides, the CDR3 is TGTGCCAGCAGGTTCGCCACTGAAGCTTTCTTT.

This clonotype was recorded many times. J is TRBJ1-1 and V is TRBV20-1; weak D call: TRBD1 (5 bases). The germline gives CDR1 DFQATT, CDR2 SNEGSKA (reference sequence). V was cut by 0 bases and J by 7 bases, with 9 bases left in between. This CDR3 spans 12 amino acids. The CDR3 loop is CSARDLGVEAFF. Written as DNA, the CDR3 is TGCAGTGCTAGAGATCTGGGGGTTGAAGCTTTCTTT.

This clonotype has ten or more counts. Here the CDR3 reads CASSLGSVYEQYF. CDR3 sequence (DNA): TGTGCCAGCAGTTTAGGGAGCGTCTACGAGCAGTACTTC. The V call is TRBV27, the J call TRBJ2-7; D may be TRBD2 (5 bases). Per germline, CDR1 MNHEY and CDR2 SMNVEV (reference sequence). The ends were cut back, 2 bases at V and 3 bases at J, with 8 bases in the middle. CDR3 size: 13 residues.

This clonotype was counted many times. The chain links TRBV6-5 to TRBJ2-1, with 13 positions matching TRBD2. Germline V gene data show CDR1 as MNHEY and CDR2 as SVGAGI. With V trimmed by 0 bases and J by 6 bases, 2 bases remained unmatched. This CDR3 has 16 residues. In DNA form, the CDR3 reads TGTGCCAGCAGTTACTCCGGACTAGCGGGAGCCAATGAGCAGTTCTTC. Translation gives CASSYSGLAGANEQFF.

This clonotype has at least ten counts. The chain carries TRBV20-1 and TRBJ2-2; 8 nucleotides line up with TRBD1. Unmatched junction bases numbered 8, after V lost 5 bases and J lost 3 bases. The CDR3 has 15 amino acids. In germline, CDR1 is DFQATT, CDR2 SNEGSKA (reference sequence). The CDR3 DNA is TGCAGTGCTCGTCCGAGGACAGGGTACACCGGGGAGCTGTTTTTT. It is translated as CSARPRTGYTGELFF.

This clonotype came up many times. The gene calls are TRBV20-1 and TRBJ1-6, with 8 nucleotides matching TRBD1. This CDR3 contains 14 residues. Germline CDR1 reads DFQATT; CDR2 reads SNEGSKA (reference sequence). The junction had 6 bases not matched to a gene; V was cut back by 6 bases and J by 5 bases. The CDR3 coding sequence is TGCAGTGCCCCCCGGACAGGGAATAATTCACCCCTCCACTTT. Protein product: CSAPRTGNNSPLHF.

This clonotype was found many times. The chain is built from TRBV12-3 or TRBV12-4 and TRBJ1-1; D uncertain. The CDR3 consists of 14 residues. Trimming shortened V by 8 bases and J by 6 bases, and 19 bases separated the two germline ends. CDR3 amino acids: CASRHGSKRAEAFF. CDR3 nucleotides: TGTGCCAGCCGCCACGGGTCGAAAAGGGCTGAAGCTTTCTTT.

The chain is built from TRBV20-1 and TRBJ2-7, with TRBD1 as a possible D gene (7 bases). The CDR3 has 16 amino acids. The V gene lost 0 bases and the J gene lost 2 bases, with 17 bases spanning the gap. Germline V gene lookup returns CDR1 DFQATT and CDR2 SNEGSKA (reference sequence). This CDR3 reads CSAREGGRGATYEQYF. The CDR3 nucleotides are TGCAGTGCTAGAGAGGGTGGCAGGGGGGCTACCTACGAGCAGTACTTC.

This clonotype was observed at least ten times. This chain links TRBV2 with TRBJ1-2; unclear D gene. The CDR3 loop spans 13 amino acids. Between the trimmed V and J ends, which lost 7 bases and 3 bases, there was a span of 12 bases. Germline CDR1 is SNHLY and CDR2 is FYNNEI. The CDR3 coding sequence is TGTGCCAGCATCTTGGATTACGACTATGGCTACACCTTC. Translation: CASILDYDYGYTF.

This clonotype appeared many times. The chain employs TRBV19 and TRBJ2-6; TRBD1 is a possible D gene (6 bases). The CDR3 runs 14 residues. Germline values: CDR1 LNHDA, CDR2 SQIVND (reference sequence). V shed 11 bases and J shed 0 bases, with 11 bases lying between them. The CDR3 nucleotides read TGTGCCGGAGGACAGAACTCTGGGGCCAACGTCCTGACTTTC. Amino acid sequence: CAGGQNSGANVLTF. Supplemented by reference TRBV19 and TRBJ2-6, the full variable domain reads DGGITQSPKYLFRKEGQNVTLSCEQNLNHDAMYWYRQDPGQGLRLIYYSQIVNDFQKGDIAEGYSVSREKKESFPLTVTSAQKNPTAFYLCAGGQNSGANVLTFGAGSRLTVL.

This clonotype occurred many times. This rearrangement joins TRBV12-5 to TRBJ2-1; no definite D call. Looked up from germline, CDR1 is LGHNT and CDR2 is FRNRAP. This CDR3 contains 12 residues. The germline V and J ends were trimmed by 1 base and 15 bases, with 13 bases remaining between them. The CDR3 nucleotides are TGTGCTAGTGGTTTGGAGGACGCCCGGCCGTTCTTC. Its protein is CASGLEDARPFF. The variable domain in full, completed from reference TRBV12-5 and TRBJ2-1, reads DARVTQTPRHKVTEMGQEVTMRCQPILGHNTVFWYRQTMMQGLELLAYFRNRAPLDDSGMPKDRFSAEMPDATLATLKIQPSEPRDSAVYFCASGLEDARPFFGPGTRLTVL.